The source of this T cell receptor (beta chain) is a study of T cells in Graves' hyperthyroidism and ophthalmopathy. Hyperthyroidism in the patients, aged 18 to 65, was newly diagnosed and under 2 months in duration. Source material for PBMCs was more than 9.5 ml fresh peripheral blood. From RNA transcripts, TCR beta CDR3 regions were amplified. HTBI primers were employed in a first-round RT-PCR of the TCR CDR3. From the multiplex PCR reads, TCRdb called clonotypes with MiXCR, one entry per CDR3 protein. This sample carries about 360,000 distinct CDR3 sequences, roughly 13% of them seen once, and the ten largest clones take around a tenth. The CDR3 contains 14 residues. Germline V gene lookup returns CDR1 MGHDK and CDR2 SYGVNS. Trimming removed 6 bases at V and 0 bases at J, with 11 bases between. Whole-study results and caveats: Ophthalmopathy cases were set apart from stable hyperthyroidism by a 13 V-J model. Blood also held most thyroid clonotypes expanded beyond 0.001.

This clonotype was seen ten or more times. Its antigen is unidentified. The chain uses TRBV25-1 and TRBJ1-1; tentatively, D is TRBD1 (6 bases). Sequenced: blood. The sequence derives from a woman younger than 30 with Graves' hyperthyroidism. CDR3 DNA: TGTGCCAGCAGAACAGGGTCCGTGAACACTGAAGCTTTCTTT. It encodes CASRTGSVNTEAFF.